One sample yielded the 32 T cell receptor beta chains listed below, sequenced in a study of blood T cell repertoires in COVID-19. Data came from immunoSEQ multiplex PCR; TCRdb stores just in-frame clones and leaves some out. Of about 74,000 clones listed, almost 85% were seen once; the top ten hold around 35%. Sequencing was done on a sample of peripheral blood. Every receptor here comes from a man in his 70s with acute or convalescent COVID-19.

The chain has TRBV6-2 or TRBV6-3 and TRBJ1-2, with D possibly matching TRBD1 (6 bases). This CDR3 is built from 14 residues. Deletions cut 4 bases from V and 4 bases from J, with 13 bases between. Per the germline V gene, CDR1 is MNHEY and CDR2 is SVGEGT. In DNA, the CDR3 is TGTGCCAGCAGTTCCTTACAGGGACCCTATGGCTACACCTTC. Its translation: CASSSLQGPYGYTF.

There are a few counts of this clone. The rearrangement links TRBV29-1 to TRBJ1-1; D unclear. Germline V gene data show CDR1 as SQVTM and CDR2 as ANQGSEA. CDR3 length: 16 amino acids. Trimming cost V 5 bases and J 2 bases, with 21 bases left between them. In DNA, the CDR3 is TGCAGCGTTCGAGGCCAGCCTAAGTTTGAAAACACTGAAGCTTTCTTT. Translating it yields CSVRGQPKFENTEAFF.

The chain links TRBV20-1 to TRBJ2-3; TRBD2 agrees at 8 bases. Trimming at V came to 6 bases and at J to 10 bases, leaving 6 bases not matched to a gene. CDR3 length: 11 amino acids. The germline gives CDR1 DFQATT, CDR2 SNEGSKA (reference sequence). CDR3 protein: CSARGGGAQYF. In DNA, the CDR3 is TGCAGTGCCCGGGGGGGAGGAGCGCAGTATTTT.

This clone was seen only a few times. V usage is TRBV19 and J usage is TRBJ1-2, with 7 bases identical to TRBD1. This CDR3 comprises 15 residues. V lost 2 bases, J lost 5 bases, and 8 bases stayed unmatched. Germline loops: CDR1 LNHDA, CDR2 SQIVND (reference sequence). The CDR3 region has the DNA TGTGCCAGTAGTATAAAGGGACAGACCTTTTATGGCTACACCTTC. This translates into CASSIKGQTFYGYTF.

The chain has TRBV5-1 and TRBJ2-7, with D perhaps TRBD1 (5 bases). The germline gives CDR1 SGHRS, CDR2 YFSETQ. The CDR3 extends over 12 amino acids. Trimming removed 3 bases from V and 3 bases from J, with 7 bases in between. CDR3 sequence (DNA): TGCGCCAGCAGCTCGCAGGGCTACGAGCAGTACTTC. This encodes CASSSQGYEQYF.

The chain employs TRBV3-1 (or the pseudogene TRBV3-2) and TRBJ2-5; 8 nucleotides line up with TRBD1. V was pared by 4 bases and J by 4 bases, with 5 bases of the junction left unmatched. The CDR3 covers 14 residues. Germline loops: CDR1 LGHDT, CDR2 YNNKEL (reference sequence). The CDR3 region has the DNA TGTGCCAGCAGCCGCGGGACAGGCGGAGAGACCCAGTACTTC. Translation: CASSRGTGGETQYF.

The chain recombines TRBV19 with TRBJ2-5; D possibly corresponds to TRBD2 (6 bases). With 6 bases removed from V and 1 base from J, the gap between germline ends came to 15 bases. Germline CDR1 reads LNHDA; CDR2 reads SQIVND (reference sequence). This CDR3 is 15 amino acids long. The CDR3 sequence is CASSHQPGLQETQYF. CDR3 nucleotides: TGTGCCAGTAGCCACCAACCGGGACTCCAAGAGACCCAGTACTTC.

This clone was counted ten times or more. DNA for the CDR3: TGTGCCAGTAGTAGGGACAGGGGTTCCGAGCAGTACTTC. Its protein product is CASSRDRGSEQYF. The chain recombines TRBV19 with TRBJ2-7; 10 bases map to TRBD1. The length of the CDR3 is 13 residues. Germline V gene sequence: CDR1 LNHDA, CDR2 SQIVND (reference sequence). Trimming took 4 bases from V and 6 from J; bases not matched to a gene: 3.

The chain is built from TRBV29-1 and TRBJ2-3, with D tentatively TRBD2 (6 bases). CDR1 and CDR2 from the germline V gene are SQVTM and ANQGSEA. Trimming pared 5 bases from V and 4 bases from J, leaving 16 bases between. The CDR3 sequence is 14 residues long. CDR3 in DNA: TGCAGCGTTTCGTCGGGAGTGGGACCAGATACGCAGTATTTT. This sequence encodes CSVSSGVGPDTQYF.

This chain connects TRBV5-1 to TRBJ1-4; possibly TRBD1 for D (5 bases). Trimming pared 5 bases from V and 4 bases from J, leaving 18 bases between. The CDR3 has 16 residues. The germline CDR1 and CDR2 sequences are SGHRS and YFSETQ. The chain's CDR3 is CASSQRQGSLNEKLFF. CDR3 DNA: TGCGCCAGCAGTCAACGCCAGGGCAGCCTTAATGAAAAACTGTTTTTT.

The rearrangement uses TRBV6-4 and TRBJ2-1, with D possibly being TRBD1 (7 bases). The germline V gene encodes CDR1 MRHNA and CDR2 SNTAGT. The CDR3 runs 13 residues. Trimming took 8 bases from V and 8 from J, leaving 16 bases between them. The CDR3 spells CASSGQGGDEQFF. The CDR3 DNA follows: TGTGCCAGCTCTGGCCAGGGGGGTGATGAGCAGTTCTTC.

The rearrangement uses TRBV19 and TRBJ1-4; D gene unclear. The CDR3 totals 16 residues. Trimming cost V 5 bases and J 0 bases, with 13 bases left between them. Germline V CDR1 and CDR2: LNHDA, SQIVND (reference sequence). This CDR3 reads CASSGFRGSTNEKLFF. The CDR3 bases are TGTGCCAGTAGTGGTTTTCGAGGTTCAACTAATGAAAAACTGTTTTTT.

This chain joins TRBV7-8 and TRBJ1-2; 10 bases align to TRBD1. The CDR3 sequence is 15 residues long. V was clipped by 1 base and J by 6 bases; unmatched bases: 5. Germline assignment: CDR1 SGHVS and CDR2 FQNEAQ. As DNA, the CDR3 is TGTGCCAGCAGCTTAGAGGACAGGGGGAATAATGGCTACACCTTC. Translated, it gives CASSLEDRGNNGYTF.

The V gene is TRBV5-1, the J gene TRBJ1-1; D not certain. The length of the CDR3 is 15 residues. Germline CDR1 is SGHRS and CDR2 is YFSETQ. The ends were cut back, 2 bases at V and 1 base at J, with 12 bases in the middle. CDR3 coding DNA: TGCGCCAGCAGCTTCTCGCCGAACAAGAACACTGAAGCTTTCTTT. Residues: CASSFSPNKNTEAFF.

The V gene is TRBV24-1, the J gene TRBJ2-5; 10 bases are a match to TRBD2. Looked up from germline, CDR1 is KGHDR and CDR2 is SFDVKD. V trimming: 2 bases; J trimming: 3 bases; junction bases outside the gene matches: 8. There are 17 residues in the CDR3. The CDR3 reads CATSDSGLAGAEETQYF. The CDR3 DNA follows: TGTGCCACCAGTGATTCCGGCCTAGCGGGGGCGGAAGAGACCCAGTACTTC.

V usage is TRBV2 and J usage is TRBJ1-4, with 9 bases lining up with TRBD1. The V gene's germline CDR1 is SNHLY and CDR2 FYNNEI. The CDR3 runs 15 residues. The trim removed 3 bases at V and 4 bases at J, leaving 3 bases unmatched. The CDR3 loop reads CASSDSGQGNEKLFF. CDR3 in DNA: TGTGCCAGCAGTGACTCGGGACAGGGTAATGAAAAACTGTTTTTT.

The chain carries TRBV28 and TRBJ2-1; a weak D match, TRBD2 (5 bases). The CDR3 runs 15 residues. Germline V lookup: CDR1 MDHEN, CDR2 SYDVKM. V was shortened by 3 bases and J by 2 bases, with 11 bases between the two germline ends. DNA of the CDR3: TGTGCCAGCAGTTTGTGGAGGCCCACCTACAATGAGCAGTTCTTC. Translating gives CASSLWRPTYNEQFF.

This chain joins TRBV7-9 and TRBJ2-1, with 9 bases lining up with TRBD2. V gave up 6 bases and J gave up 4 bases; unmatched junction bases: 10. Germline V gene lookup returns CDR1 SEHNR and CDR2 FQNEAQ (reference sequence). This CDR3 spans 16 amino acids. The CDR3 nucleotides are TGTGCCAGCAGACCACAGAGCGGGGGGATTTACAATGAGCAGTTCTTC. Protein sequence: CASRPQSGGIYNEQFF.

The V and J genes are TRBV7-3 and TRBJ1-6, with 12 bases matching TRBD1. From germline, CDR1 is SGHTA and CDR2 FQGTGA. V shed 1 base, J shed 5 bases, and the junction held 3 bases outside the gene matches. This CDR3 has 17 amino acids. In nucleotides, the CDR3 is TGTGCCAGCAGCTTAAGGGGGACAGGGGGCAATAATTCACCCCTCCACTTT. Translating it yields CASSLRGTGGNNSPLHF. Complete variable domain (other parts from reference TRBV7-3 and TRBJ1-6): GAGVSQTPSNKVTEKGKYVELRCDPISGHTALYWYRQSLGQGPEFLIYFQGTGAADDSGLPNDRFFAVRPEGSVSTLKIQRTERGDSAVYLCASSLRGTGGNNSPLHFGNGTRLTVT.

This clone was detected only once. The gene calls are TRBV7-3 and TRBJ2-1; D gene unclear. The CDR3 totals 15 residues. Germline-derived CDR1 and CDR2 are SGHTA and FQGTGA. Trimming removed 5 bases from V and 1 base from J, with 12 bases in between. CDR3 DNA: TGTGCCAGCAGCCCCGGTTCGGAGTCCTACAATGAGCAGTTCTTC. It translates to CASSPGSESYNEQFF.

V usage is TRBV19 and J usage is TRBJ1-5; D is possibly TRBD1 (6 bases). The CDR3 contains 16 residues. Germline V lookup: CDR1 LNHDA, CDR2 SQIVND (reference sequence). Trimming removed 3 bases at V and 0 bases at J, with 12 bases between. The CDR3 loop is CASSIRGPNSNQPQHF. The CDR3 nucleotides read TGTGCCAGTAGTATCAGGGGCCCCAATAGCAATCAGCCCCAGCATTTT.

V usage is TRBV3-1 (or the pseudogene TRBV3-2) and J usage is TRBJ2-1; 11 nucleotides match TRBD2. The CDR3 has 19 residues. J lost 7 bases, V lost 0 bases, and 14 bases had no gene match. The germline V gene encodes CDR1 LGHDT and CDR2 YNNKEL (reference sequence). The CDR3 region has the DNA TGTGCCAGCAGCCAAGATAAAGGGCCGACTAGCGGGGCTCTTAATGAGCAGTTCTTC. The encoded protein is CASSQDKGPTSGALNEQFF.

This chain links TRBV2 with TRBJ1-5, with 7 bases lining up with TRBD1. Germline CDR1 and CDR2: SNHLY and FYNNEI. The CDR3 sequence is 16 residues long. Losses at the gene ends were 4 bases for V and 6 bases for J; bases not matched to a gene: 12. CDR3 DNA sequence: TGTGCCAGCAGTGGGCCCCTAACAGGGGCGGGTCAGCCCCAGCATTTT. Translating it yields CASSGPLTGAGQPQHF.

In DNA form, the CDR3 reads TGCGCCAGCAGCTTCGGGACTCCCACTGGGACCCAGTACTTC. Protein: CASSFGTPTGTQYF. The V gene is TRBV5-1, the J gene TRBJ2-5, with D perhaps matching TRBD2 (6 bases). Trimming stripped 2 bases from V and 7 bases from J, with 15 bases between. The germline CDR1 and CDR2 sequences are SGHRS and YFSETQ. This CDR3 contains 14 residues. The full variable domain, rest sourced from reference TRBV5-1 and TRBJ2-5, is KAGVTQTPRYLIKTRGQQVTLSCSPISGHRSVSWYQQTPGQGLQFLFEYFSETQRNKGNFPGRFSGRQFSNSRSEMNVSTLELGDSALYLCASSFGTPTGTQYFGPGTRLLVL.

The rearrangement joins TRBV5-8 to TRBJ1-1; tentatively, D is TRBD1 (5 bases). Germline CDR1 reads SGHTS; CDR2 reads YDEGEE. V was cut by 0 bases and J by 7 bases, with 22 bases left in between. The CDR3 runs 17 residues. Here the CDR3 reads CASSLGFFGTRGGEAFF. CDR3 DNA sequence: TGTGCCAGCAGCTTGGGTTTCTTTGGGACCCGGGGGGGTGAAGCTTTCTTT. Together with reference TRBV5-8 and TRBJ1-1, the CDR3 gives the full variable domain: EAGVTQSPTHLIKTRGQQATLRCSPISGHTSVYWYQQALGLGLQFLLWYDEGEERNRGNFPPRFSGRQFPNYSSELNVNALELEDSALYLCASSLGFFGTRGGEAFFGQGTRLTVV.

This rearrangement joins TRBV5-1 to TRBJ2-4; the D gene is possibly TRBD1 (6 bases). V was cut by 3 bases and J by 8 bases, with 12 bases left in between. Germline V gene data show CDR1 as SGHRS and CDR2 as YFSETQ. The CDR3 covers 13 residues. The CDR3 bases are TGCGCCAGCAGCTACAGGGCAGGGGACATTCAGTACTTC. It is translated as CASSYRAGDIQYF.

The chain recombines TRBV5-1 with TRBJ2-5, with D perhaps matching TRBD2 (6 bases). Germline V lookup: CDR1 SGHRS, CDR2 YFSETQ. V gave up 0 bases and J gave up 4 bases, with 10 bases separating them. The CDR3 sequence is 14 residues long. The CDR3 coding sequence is TGCGCCAGCAGCTTGGATCGGGGGACAGAGACCCAGTACTTC. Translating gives CASSLDRGTETQYF.

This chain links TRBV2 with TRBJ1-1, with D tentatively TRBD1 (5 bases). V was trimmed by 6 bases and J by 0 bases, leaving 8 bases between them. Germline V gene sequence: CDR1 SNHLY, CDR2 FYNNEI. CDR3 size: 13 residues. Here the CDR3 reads CASRATVNTEAFF. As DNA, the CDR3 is TGTGCCAGCAGGGCGACAGTGAACACTGAAGCTTTCTTT.

The CDR3 DNA reads as TGTGCCAGCAGTCCAGAAGTATATCAGCCCCAGCATTTT. Its protein is CASSPEVYQPQHF. The chain is built from TRBV7-8 and TRBJ1-5; D remains ambiguous. CDR1 SGHVS and CDR2 FQNEAQ come from the germline V gene. This CDR3 comprises 13 residues. Trimming removed 6 bases from V and 5 bases from J, with 11 bases in between. Filled out from reference TRBV7-8 and TRBJ1-5, the complete variable domain reads GAGVSQSPRYKVAKRGQDVALRCDPISGHVSLFWYQQALGQGPEFLTYFQNEAQLDKSGLPSDRFFAERPEGSVSTLKIQRTQQEDSAVYLCASSPEVYQPQHFGDGTRLSIL.

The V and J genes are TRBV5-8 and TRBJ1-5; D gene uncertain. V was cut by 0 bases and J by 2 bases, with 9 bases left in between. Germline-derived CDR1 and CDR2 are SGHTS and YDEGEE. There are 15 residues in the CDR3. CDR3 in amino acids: CASSLGLGGNQPQHF. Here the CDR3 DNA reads TGTGCCAGCAGCTTGGGACTCGGGGGCAATCAGCCCCAGCATTTT.

CDR3 DNA: TGTGCCAGCAGCTTATCTCCCGCGGCCTACTACAATGAGCAGTTCTTC. Protein sequence: CASSLSPAAYYNEQFF. V and J are TRBV7-2 and TRBJ2-1; D unresolved. CDR3 size: 16 residues. V was cut by 2 bases and J by 3 bases, with 14 bases left in between. Germline V CDR1 and CDR2: SGHTA, FQGNSA.

The CDR3 coding sequence is TGTGCCACCAGCAGGGGGGGAAATACTGAAGCTTTCTTT. This translates into CATSRGGNTEAFF. V gene TRBV15 combines with J gene TRBJ1-1; D might be TRBD1 (5 bases). Looked up from germline, CDR1 is LNHNV and CDR2 is YYDKDF (reference sequence). The V gene lost 3 bases and the J gene lost 5 bases, with 10 bases spanning the gap. CDR3 size: 13 residues.